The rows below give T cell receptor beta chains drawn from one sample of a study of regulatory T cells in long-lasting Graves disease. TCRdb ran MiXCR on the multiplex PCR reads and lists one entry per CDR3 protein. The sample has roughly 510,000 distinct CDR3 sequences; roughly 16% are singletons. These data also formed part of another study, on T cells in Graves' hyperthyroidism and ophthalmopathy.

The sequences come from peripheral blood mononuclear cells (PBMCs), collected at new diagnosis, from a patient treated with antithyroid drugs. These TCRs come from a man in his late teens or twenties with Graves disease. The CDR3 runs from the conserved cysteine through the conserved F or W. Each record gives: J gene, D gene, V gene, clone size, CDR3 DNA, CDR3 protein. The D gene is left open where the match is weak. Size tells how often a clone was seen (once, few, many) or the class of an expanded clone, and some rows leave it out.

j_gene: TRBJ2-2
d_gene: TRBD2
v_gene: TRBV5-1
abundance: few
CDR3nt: TGCGCCAGCAGACCTCCTAGCGGGAGGGCCAGGAACACCGGGGAGCTGTTTTTT
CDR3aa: CASRPPSGRARNTGELFF

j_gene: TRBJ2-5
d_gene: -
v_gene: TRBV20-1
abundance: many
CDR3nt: TGCAGTGCAAACCCCTTCGGGGGAGGACAAGAGACCCAGTACTTC
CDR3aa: CSANPFGGGQETQYF

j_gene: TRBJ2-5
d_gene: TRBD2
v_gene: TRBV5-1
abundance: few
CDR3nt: TGCGCCAGCAGCTCCTCGGGACTAGGGGCCCAAGAGACCCAGTACTTC
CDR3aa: CASSSSGLGAQETQYF

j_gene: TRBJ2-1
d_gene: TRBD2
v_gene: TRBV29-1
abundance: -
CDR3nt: TGCAGCGTTGAAGATCGGGCCGGGCTAGCGGGAGCCTATTGGTTTCTGGGCAATGAGCAGTTCTTC
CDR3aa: CSVEDRAGLAGAYWFLGNEQFF

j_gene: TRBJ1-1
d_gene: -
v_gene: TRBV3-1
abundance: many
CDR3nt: TGTGCCAGCAGCCAAGATATCGGGGGCGCCGAAGCTTTCTTT
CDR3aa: CASSQDIGGAEAFF

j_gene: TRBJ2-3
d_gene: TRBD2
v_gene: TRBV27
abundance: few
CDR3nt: TGTGCCAGCAGTTTTCGGGGACTAGCAAACAATTTTGGAGATACGCAGTATTTT
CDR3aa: CASSFRGLANNFGDTQYF

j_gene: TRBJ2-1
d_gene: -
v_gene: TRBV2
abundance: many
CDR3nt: TGTGCCAGCAGTGCTACCGGGACGGGAAACTACAATGAGCAGTTCTTC
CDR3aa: CASSATGTGNYNEQFF

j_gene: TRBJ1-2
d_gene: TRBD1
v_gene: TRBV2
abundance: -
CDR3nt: TGTGCCAGCAGTGAAGCGCGACAGGGGGCGAATGGCTACACCTTC
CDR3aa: CASSEARQGANGYTF

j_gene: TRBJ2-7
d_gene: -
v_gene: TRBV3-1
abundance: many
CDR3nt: TGTGCCAGCAGCCCTGGCGGCGGGGTAGCCTACGAGCAGTACTTC
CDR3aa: CASSPGGGVAYEQYF

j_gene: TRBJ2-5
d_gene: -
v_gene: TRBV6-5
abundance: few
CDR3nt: TGTGCCAGCGGTTACCTGGGGCCTCAAGAGACCCAGTACTTC
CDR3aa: CASGYLGPQETQYF

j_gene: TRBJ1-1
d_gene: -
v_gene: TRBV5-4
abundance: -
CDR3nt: TGTGCCAGCAAAAAGGTTGTAGGAACGAACACTGAAGCTTTCTTT
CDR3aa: CASKKVVGTNTEAFF

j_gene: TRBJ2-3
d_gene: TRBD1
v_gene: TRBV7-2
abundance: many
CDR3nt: TGTGCCAGCAGCTCGGACAGGGCAGTAGATACGCAGTATTTT
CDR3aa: CASSSDRAVDTQYF

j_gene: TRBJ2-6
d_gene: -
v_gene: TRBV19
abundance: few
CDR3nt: TGTGCCAGTAGTAGACGTCTCTCTGGGGCCAACGTCCTGACTTTC
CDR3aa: CASSRRLSGANVLTF

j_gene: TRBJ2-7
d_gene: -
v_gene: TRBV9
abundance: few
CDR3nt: TGTGCCAGCAGCGGGTCCGGGACGGAGGTGATTGAGCAGTACTTC
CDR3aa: CASSGSGTEVIEQYF

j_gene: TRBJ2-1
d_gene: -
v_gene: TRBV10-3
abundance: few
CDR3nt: TGTGCCATCAGTGAAAGGGAAGGTCGGAATGAGCAGTTCTTC
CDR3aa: CAISEREGRNEQFF

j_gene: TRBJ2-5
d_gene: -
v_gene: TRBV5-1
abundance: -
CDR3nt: TGCGCCAGCAGCCCCGGTATTGGTGGAGAAGAGACCCAGTACTTC
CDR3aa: CASSPGIGGEETQYF

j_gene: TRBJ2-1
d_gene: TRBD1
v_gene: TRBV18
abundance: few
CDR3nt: TGTGCCAGCTCACCACGACAGGGAATCAATGAGCAGTTCTTC
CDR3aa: CASSPRQGINEQFF

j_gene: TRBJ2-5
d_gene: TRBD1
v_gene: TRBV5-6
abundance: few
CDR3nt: TGTGCCAGCAGCGCCCGGTCAGGGGGCAGTGAGACCCAGTACTTC
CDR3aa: CASSARSGGSETQYF

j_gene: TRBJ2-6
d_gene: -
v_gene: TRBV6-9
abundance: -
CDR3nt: TGTGCCAGCAGTTCAGGTCGCAGAACTGGGGCCAACGTCCTGACTTTC
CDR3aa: CASSSGRRTGANVLTF

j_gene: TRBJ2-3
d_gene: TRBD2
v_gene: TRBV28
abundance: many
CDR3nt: TGTGCCAGCAGCTCGATTCGACTAGCGGGTGGGACAGATACGCAGTATTTT
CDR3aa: CASSSIRLAGGTDTQYF

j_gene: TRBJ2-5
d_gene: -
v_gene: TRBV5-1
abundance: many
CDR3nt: TGCGCCAGCAGCGGTAGTCCAGGGAAATCAGAGACCCAGTACTTC
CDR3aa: CASSGSPGKSETQYF

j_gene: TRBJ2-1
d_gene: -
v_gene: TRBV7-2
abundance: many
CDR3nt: TGTGCCAGCAGCTTGGGTCCTTCACCCGATGAGCAGTTCTTC
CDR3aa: CASSLGPSPDEQFF

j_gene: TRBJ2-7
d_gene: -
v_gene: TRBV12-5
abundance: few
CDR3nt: TGTGCTAGTGGTTTGGACAGCCGGCACGAGCAGTACTTC
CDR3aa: CASGLDSRHEQYF

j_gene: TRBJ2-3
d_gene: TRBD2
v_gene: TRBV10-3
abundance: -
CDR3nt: TGTGCCATCTCGCGGGAGGAGACAGATACGCAGTATTTT
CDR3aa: CAISREETDTQYF

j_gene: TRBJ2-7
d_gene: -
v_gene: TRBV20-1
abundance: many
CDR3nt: TGCAGTGCTAGAGGGGACCCCTACGAGCAGTACTTC
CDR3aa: CSARGDPYEQYF

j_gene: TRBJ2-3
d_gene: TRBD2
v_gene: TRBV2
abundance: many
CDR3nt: TGTGCCAGCAGTGATACTAGCGGGAGGGGAAGAACTAGCACAGATACGCAGTATTTT
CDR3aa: CASSDTSGRGRTSTDTQYF

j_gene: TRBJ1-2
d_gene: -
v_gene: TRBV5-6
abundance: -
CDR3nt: TGTGCCAGCAGCTTGTTACAGGGTGCTTCCCATGGCTACACCTTC
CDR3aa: CASSLLQGASHGYTF

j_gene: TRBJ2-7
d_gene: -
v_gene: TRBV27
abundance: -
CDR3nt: TGTGCCAGCAGTTTATCGCCGGGACGCTACGAGCAGTACTTC
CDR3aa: CASSLSPGRYEQYF

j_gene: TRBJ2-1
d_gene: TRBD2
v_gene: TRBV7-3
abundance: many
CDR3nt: TGTGCCAGCAGCTTGGGACTAGCGGGAGCTGAGCAGTTCTTC
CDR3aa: CASSLGLAGAEQFF

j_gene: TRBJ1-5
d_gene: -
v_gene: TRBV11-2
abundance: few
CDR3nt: TGTGCCAGCAGCTTAGGGGGATGGGGACAGCCCCAGCATTTT
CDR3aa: CASSLGGWGQPQHF

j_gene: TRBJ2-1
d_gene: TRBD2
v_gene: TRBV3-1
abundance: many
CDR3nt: TGTGCCAGCAGCCAATCCAGCGGGAGTAGTGAGCAGTTCTTC
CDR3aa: CASSQSSGSSEQFF

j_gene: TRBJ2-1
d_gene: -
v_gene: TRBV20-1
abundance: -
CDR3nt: TGCAGTGCTAGAGATTGGACTACCTACAATGAGCAGTTCTTC
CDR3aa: CSARDWTTYNEQFF

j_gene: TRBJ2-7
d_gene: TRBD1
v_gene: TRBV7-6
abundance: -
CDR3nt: TGTGCCAGCAGCCTGGGGACAGACTTAACCTACGAGCAGTACTTC
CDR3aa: CASSLGTDLTYEQYF

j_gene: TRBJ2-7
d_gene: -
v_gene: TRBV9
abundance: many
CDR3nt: TGTGCCAGCAATCATGGGGGTTACGAGCAGTACTTC
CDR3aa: CASNHGGYEQYF

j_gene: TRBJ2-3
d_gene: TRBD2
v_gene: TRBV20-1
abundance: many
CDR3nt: TGCAGTGCTACGGGACTAGCGGGAGTTAGACAAAGCACAGATACGCAGTATTTT
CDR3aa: CSATGLAGVRQSTDTQYF

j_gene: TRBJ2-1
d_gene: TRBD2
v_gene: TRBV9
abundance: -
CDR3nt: TGTGCCAGCAGCGTAGGTGGCGGGGGGGGGGAGCAGTTCTTC
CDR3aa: CASSVGGGGGEQFF

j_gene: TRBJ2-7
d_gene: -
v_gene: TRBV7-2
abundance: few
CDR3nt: TGTGCCAGCAGCTTAACCAGCCAGGGAACCCACTACGAGCAGTACTTC
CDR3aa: CASSLTSQGTHYEQYF

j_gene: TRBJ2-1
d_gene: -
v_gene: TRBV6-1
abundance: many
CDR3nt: TGTGCCAGCAGTGCAGAAACTAGCTACAATGAGCAGTTCTTC
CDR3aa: CASSAETSYNEQFF

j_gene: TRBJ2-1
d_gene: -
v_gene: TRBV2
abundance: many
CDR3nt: TGTGCCAGCAGTGCTCTTTCCTACGCCAATGAGCAGTTCTTC
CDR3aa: CASSALSYANEQFF

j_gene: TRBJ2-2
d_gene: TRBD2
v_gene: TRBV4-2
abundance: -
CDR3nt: TGTGCCAGCAGCCAAGAACGAGCGGGAGAATTCAGCGGGGAGCTGTTTTTT
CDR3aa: CASSQERAGEFSGELFF

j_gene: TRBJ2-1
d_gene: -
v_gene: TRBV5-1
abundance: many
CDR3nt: TGCGCCAGCAGCTTGGTTGGTGTCGATGAGCAGTTCTTC
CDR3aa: CASSLVGVDEQFF

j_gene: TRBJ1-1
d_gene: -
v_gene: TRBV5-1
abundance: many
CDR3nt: TGCGCCAGCAGCTTGGTTTCTCGGAAGAACACTGAAGCTTTCTTT
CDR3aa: CASSLVSRKNTEAFF

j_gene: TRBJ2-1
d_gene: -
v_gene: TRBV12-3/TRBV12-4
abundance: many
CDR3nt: TGTGCCAGCAGTTTAGGGGGGACACGGAGTTTCAATGAGCAGTTCTTC
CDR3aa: CASSLGGTRSFNEQFF

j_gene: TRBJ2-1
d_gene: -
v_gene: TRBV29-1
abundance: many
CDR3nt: TGCAGCGTTGGACCGGCAGAACAGTTCTTC
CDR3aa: CSVGPAEQFF

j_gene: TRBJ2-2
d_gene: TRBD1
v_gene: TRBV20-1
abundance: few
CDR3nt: TGCAGTGCTAGGTCGGGACAGGCTTTTAACACCGGGGAGCTGTTTTTT
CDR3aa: CSARSGQAFNTGELFF

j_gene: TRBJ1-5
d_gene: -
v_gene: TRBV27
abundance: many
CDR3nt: TGTGCCAGCAGTCCGAGTTGGGGGGAGGCAGATCAGCCCCAGCATTTT
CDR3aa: CASSPSWGEADQPQHF

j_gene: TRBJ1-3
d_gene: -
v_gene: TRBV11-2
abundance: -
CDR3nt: TGTGCCAGCAGCTCCGCCTCGGTCTCTGGAAACACCATATATTTT
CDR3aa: CASSSASVSGNTIYF

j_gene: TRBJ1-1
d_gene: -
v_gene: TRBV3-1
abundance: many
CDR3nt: TGTGCCAGCAGCCAAACCGCGGAAAGGGGCGCTTTCTTT
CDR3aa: CASSQTAERGAFF

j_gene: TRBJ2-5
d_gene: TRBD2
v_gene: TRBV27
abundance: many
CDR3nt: TGTGCCAGCAGTTCGGGGACTAGTTCGCGAGAGACCCAGTACTTC
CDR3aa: CASSSGTSSRETQYF

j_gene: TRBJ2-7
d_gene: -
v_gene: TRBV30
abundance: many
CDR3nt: TGTGCCTGGAGTGCGTCGCTCAAGGACAAGCAGTACTTC
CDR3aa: CAWSASLKDKQYF

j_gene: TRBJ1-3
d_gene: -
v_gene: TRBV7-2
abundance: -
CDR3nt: TGTGCCAGCAGCTTAGTTTCAGGGGTCGGAAACACCATATATTTT
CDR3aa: CASSLVSGVGNTIYF

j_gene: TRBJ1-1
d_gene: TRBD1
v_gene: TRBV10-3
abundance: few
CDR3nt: TGTGCCATCAGCCTAGGAGGGGCAGGGGGCGTCACTGAAGCTTTCTTT
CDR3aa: CAISLGGAGGVTEAFF

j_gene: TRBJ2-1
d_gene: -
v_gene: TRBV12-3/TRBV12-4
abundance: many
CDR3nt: TGTGCCAGCAGCCGACAGGGACTCTCCTACAATGAGCAGTTCTTC
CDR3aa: CASSRQGLSYNEQFF

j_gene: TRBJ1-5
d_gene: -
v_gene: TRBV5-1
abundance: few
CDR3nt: TGCGCCAGCAGCTTGGCGTCAGGGGAGCCCCAGCATTTT
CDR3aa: CASSLASGEPQHF

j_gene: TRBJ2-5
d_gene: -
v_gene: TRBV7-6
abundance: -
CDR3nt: TGTGCCAGCAGCTTAGTAGGTCGCAGACAAGAGACCCAGTACTTC
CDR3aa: CASSLVGRRQETQYF